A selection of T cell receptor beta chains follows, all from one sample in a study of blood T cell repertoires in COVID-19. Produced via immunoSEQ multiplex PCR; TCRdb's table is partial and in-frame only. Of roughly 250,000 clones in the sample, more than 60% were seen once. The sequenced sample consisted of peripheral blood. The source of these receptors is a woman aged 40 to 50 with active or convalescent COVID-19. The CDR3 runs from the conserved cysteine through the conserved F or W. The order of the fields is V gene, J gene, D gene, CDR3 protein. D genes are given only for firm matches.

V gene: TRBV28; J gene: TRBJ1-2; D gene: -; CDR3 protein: CASSLSQVNYGYTF
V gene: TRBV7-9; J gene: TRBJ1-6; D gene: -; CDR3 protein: CASSLGAGGGNSPLHF
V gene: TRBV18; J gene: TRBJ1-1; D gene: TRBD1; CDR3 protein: CASSPSSTGGGTEAFF
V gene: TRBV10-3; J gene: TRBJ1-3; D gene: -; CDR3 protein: CAISEYFGNTIYF
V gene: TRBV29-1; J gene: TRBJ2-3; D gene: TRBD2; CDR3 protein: CSVEGGLAGGPDTQYF
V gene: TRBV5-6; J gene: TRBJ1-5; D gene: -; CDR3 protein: CASSLFGGNQPQHF
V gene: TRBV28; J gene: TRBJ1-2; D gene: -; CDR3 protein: CASSYPGGARGYGYTF
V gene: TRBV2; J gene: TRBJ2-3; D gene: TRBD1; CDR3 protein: CADREQPSTDTQYF
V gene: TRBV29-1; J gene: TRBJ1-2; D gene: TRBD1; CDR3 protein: CGMTGVEYNYGYTF
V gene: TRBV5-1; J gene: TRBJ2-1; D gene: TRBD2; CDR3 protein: CASSVSGGSYNEQFF
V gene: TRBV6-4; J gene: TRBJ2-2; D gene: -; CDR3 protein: CASSDSGLAGELFF
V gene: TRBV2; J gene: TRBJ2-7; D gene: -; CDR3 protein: CASSGGVRREQYF
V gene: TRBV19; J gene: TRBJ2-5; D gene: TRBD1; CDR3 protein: CASSMTGIRETQYF
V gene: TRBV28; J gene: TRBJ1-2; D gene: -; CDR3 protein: CATTSGGLGYTF
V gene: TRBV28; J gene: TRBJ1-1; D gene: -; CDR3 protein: CASSLWGSGDTEAFF
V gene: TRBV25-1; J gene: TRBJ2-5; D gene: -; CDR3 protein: CASTAGTRAPTQYF
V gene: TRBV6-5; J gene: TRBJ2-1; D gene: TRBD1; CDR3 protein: CASSKDRGSYNEQFF
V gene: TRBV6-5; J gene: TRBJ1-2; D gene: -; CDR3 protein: CASAQRGNYGYTF
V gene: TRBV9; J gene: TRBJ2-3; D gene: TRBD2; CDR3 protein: CASSVKSGGLTDTQYF
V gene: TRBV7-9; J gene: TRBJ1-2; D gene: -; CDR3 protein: CASRELNYGYTF
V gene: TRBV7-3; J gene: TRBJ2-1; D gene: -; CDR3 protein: CASSLNLYNEQFF
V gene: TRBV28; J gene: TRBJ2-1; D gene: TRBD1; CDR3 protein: CASSQGFSRGLNEQFF
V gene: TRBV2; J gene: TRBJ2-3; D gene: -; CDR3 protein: CASKIRPGPPNTDTQYF
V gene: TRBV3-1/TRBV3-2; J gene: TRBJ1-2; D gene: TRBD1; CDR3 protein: CASSHGTGGSGYTF
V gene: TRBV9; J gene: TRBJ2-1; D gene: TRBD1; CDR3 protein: CASSVRGYDGTGSYNEQFF
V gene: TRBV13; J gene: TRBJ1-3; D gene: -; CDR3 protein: CASSFLTTRGNTIYF
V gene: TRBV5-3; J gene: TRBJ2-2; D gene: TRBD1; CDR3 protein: CARSQLYRGYTGELFF
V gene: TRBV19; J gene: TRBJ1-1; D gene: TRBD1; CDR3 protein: CASSLRGTGGMNTEAFF
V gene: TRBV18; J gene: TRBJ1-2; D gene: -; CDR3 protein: CASSPKGTGYTF
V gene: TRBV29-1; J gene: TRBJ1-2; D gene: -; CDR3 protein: CSVEAAGYGYTF
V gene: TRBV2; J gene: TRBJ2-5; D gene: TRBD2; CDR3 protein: CASSATSGGPQETQYF
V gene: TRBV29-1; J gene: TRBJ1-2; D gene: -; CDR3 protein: CSVAVTDYGYTF
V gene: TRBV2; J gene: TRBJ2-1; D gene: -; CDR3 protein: CASTLFNEQFF
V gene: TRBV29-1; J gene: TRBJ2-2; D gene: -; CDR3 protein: CSVDVSGNTGELFF
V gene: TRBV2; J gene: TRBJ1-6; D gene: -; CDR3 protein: CASSPDRGMPLHF
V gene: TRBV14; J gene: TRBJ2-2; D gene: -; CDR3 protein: CASRYGQYTGELFF
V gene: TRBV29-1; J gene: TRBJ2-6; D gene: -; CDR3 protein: CSVLWQDSGANVLTF
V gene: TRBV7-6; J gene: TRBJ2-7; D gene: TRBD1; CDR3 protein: CASSLATTGKQYF
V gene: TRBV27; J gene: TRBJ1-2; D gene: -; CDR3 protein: CASSRQEANYGYTF
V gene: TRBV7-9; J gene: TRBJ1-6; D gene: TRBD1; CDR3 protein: CASSFGAGGSYNSPLHF
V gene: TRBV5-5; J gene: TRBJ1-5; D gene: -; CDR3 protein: CASSRWEGEPQHF
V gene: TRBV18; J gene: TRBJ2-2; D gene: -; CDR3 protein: CASSPPSTGNTGELFF
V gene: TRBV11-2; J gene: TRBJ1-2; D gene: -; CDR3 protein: CASSFAGSNYGYTF
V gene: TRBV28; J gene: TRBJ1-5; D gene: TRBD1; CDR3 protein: CASSGRGTGYSNQPQHF
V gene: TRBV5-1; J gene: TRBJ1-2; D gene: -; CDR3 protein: CASSLGQGVYGYTF
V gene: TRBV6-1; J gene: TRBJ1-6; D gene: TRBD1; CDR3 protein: CASSERGRDSPLHF